This T cell receptor (beta chain) derives from a study of blood T cell repertoires in COVID-19. V dropped 5 bases and J dropped 2; count of bases not matched to a gene: 4. This CDR3 contains 16 residues. In germline, CDR1 is LNHDA, CDR2 SQIVND (reference sequence). Using immunoSEQ multiplex PCR, the repertoire was profiled, and TCRdb retains in-frame clones only, with some absent. This sample carries about 240,000 clones, around 85% of them seen once, and the ten largest clones take around 2.9%. This clonotype was obtained from a woman younger than 45 who had recovered from COVID-19. Input material: peripheral blood. The chain joins TRBV19 to TRBJ2-5, with 14 bases identical to TRBD2. The CDR3 coding sequence is TGTGCCAGTAGTCTCCGACTAGCGGGGGGGCAAGAGACCCAGTACTTC. Translated, it gives CASSLRLAGGQETQYF. Together with reference TRBV19 and TRBJ2-5, the CDR3 gives the full variable domain: DGGITQSPKYLFRKEGQNVTLSCEQNLNHDAMYWYRQDPGQGLRLIYYSQIVNDFQKGDIAEGYSVSREKKESFPLTVTSAQKNPTAFYLCASSLRLAGGQETQYFGPGTRLLVL.